These 28 T cell receptor beta chains were sequenced from one sample in a study of human T cells and chemical hapten exposure. TCRdb processed the RACE reads anew with MiXCR; each CDR3 protein has one entry. Among more than 300,000 distinct CDR3 sequences listed, 5.1% were seen once. Time point defined: pre-sensitization, week 0. Stated treatment: therapeutic diphenylcyclopropenone sensitization with weekly scalp DPC. The material was whole blood, obtained in connection with sensitization to the hapten diphenylcyclopropenone (DPC). The receptors were gathered from a woman aged 45-65 years with alopecia areata. Some clones in this sample may be carry-over from other donors' samples.

This clonotype was found many times. The chain combines TRBV6-5 with TRBJ1-2; TRBD1 is a possible D gene (6 bases). Germline V CDR1 and CDR2: MNHEY, SVGAGI. The V gene lost 6 bases and the J gene lost 6 bases, with 17 bases spanning the gap. The length of the CDR3 is 14 residues. The DNA of the CDR3 is TGTGCCAGCAGCTTAGGATTCGCAGGGGATGGCTACACCTTC. It is translated as CASSLGFAGDGYTF.

This clonotype was recorded many times. The gene calls are TRBV4-3 and TRBJ2-1; perhaps TRBD1 as D (5 bases). The CDR3 has 15 amino acids. Per the germline V gene, CDR1 is LGHNA and CDR2 is YSLEER. The germline V and J ends were trimmed by 0 bases and 7 bases, with 13 bases remaining between them. The CDR3 DNA reads as TGCGCCAGCAGCCAAGATTGGGGCGGTTATAATGAGCAGTTCTTC. Translating it yields CASSQDWGGYNEQFF.

A few counts support this clonotype. The chain links TRBV5-6 to TRBJ2-1; 7 bases match TRBD1. V was clipped by 5 bases and J by 4 bases; unmatched bases: 6. The CDR3 runs to 14 residues. Germline V gene data show CDR1 as SGHDT and CDR2 as YYEEEE. The CDR3 protein is CASSRGQPYNEQFF. As DNA, the CDR3 is TGTGCCAGCAGTCGGGGACAGCCTTACAATGAGCAGTTCTTC. Full variable domain (missing parts from reference TRBV5-6 and TRBJ2-1): DAGVTQSPTHLIKTRGQQVTLRCSPKSGHDTVSWYQQALGQGPQFIFQYYEEEERQRGNFPDRFSGHQFPNYSSELNVNALLLGDSALYLCASSRGQPYNEQFFGPGTRLTVL.

This clonotype was counted ten times or more. The V call is TRBV28, the J call TRBJ2-1; TRBD2 matches at 8 bases. V shed 4 bases and J 12 bases; nucleotides not matched to a gene: 20. CDR1 MDHEN and CDR2 SYDVKM come from the germline V gene. This CDR3 region has 17 residues. In DNA form, the CDR3 reads TGTGCCAGCAGTTCATGGGAGTCGGGAGGGCCAGGTTCGGGGCAGTTCTTC. Amino acids: CASSSWESGGPGSGQFF.

This clonotype was seen a few times. The chain combines TRBV4-2 with TRBJ2-7, with no clear D. Trimming took 1 base from V and 2 from J, leaving 12 bases between them. Germline V gene lookup returns CDR1 LGHNA and CDR2 YNFKEQ. The CDR3 spans 15 residues. The CDR3 DNA reads TGTGCCAGCAGCCAAGGAAAGGGCGGTACCTACGAGCAGTACTTC. Encoded protein: CASSQGKGGTYEQYF.

V usage is TRBV7-8 and J usage is TRBJ2-5, with TRBD2 identical over 9 bases. The CDR3 loop spans 16 amino acids. CDR1 and CDR2 from the germline V gene are SGHVS and FQNEAQ. V was pared by 2 bases and J by 4 bases, with 8 bases of the junction left unmatched. In DNA form, the CDR3 reads TGTGCCAGCAGCTTAATCACACTAGCGGGCGCAGAGACCCAGTACTTC. Its translation: CASSLITLAGAETQYF.

This chain links TRBV20-1 with TRBJ1-6; D is undetermined. Trimming cost V 7 bases and J 5 bases, with 15 bases left between them. There are 14 residues in the CDR3. The germline CDR1 and CDR2 sequences are DFQATT and SNEGSKA (reference sequence). The chain's CDR3 is CSVAGGGDNSPLHF. CDR3 DNA: TGCAGTGTCGCGGGAGGCGGTGATAATTCACCCCTCCACTTT.

This clonotype has more than one count but fewer than ten. The V and J genes are TRBV29-1 and TRBJ1-1; D unresolved. Germline-derived CDR1 and CDR2 are SQVTM and ANQGSEA. There are 13 residues in the CDR3. Trimming shortened V by 4 bases and J by 1 base, and 10 bases separated the two germline ends. The CDR3 is CSVGDSANTEAFF. The DNA for the CDR3 is TGCAGCGTTGGAGACTCGGCGAACACTGAAGCTTTCTTT. The complete variable domain, with remaining parts taken from reference TRBV29-1 and TRBJ1-1, reads SAVISQKPSRDICQRGTSLTIQCQVDSQVTMMFWYRQQPGQSLTLIATANQGSEATYESGFVIDKFPISRPNLTFSTLTVSNMSPEDSSIYLCSVGDSANTEAFFGQGTRLTVV.

The table lists this clonotype with many counts. V gene TRBV7-6 combines with J gene TRBJ1-3; D may be TRBD1 (6 bases). Germline V gene lookup returns CDR1 SGHVS and CDR2 FNYEAQ. Trimming removed 3 bases from V and 0 bases from J, with 18 bases in between. This CDR3 contains 18 residues. In DNA form, the CDR3 reads TGTGCCAGCAGCTTGTCCCGAGGACAGCTTTACTCTGGAAACACCATATATTTT. It encodes CASSLSRGQLYSGNTIYF. Full variable domain (missing parts from reference TRBV7-6 and TRBJ1-3): GAGVSQSPRYKVTKRGQDVALRCDPISGHVSLYWYRQALGQGPEFLTYFNYEAQQDKSGLPNDRFSAERPEGSISTLTIQRTEQRDSAMYRCASSLSRGQLYSGNTIYFGEGSWLTVV.

This clonotype has at least ten counts. The CDR3 loop is CATRNLGTAYEQYF. For the CDR3, the DNA is TGTGCCACCAGGAACCTGGGGACGGCCTACGAGCAGTACTTC. This rearrangement joins TRBV27 to TRBJ2-7; D is perhaps TRBD1 or TRBD2 (5 bases each). Per germline, CDR1 MNHEY and CDR2 SMNVEV (reference sequence). This CDR3 is 14 amino acids long. V gave up 10 bases and J gave up 2 bases, with 18 bases separating them.

This chain links TRBV19 with TRBJ1-4; D is unresolved. CDR3 size: 15 residues. V dropped 7 bases and J dropped 0 bases, with 12 bases sitting between them. Germline loops: CDR1 LNHDA, CDR2 SQIVND (reference sequence). CDR3 DNA sequence: TGTGCCAGTAAGATACAATTCGCAACTAATGAAAAACTGTTTTTT. The encoded protein is CASKIQFATNEKLFF. Filled out from reference TRBV19 and TRBJ1-4, the complete variable domain reads DGGITQSPKYLFRKEGQNVTLSCEQNLNHDAMYWYRQDPGQGLRLIYYSQIVNDFQKGDIAEGYSVSREKKESFPLTVTSAQKNPTAFYLCASKIQFATNEKLFFGSGTQLSVL.

The chain links TRBV29-1 to TRBJ1-1, with D tentatively TRBD1 (5 bases). This CDR3 region has 14 residues. Trimming left V 7 bases short and J 4 bases short, with 19 bases between. In germline, CDR1 is SQVTM, CDR2 ANQGSEA. The CDR3 sequence: CSAEGIARATEAFF. CDR3 nucleotides: TGCAGCGCCGAAGGGATCGCCAGGGCCACTGAAGCTTTCTTT.

The sample holds many counts of this clonotype. CDR3 in DNA: TGCGCCAGCAATAAGCAGGCGACTAGCGGGGTAAACAATGAGCAGTTCTTC. Residues: CASNKQATSGVNNEQFF. The chain has TRBV5-1 and TRBJ2-1; 11 nucleotides match TRBD2. The CDR3 has 17 amino acids. Germline values: CDR1 SGHRS, CDR2 YFSETQ. V was pared by 6 bases and J by 5 bases, with 13 bases of the junction left unmatched.

This chain links TRBV15 with TRBJ2-3; a possible D gene is TRBD1 (5 bases). This CDR3 has 16 amino acids. V gave up 5 bases and J gave up 0 bases, with 15 bases separating them. CDR1 and CDR2 from the germline V gene are LNHNV and YYDKDF (reference sequence). CDR3 region: CATSQRRGTSTDTQYF. The CDR3, as DNA: TGTGCCACCAGCCAGCGAAGGGGAACTAGCACAGATACGCAGTATTTT.

This clonotype has just a few counts. CDR3 region: CASSQDSGRGQTNYGYTF. The CDR3 nucleotides read TGCGCCAGCAGCCAAGATTCGGGCAGGGGGCAGACTAACTATGGCTACACCTTC. V usage is TRBV4-1 and J usage is TRBJ1-2; 8 nucleotides match TRBD1. Germline CDR1 and CDR2: MGHRA and YSYEKL. V lost 0 bases and J lost 0; bases outside the gene matches: 9. The length of the CDR3 is 18 residues.

This clonotype was detected a few times. The CDR3 spells CASSDSLPQETQYF. In DNA, the CDR3 is TGTGCCAGCAGTGATAGTCTGCCCCAAGAGACCCAGTACTTC. The chain links TRBV2 to TRBJ2-5; D ambiguous. This CDR3 region has 14 residues. The germline V gene has CDR1 SNHLY and CDR2 FYNNEI. V was clipped by 3 bases and J by 1 base, with 9 bases between them.

Worth noting for this clonotype: At one end the junction does not follow the germline gene, possibly because of a read error. V and J are TRBV20-1 and TRBJ2-7; D is unclear. Germline loops: CDR1 DFQATT, CDR2 SNEGSKA (reference sequence). The CDR3 runs 15 residues. CDR3 sequence reads: CSARDYRDPTYELYF. As DNA, the CDR3 is TGCAGTGCTAGAGATTACCGTGATCCCACCTACGAGCTGTACTTC.

This clonotype has at least ten counts. V is TRBV29-1 and J is TRBJ2-3; a weak D match, TRBD2 (6 bases). Trimming shortened V by 4 bases and J by 3 bases, and 17 bases separated the two germline ends. The CDR3 is made up of 15 amino acids. Germline V CDR1 and CDR2: SQVTM, ANQGSEA. CDR3 sequence reads: CSVARDSRGTDTQYF. CDR3 sequence (DNA): TGCAGCGTTGCCCGGGACTCAAGAGGGACAGATACGCAGTATTTT.

This clonotype was seen repeatedly, ten times or more. V and J are TRBV29-1 and TRBJ2-2, with a weak D call TRBD1 (6 bases). The CDR3 contains 12 residues. Germline V lookup: CDR1 SQVTM, CDR2 ANQGSEA. Trimming took off 4 bases at V and 4 bases at J, with 7 bases between the two ends. The CDR3 bases are TGCAGCGTTGGGACAGCCACCGGGGAGCTGTTTTTT. Protein sequence: CSVGTATGELFF.

This clonotype came up many times. This chain connects TRBV5-1 to TRBJ1-2, with unresolved D. Trimming removed 4 bases from V and 7 bases from J, with 17 bases in between. Per germline, CDR1 SGHRS and CDR2 YFSETQ. The CDR3 loop spans 14 amino acids. CDR3: CASSREGGTSGYTF. The CDR3 coding sequence is TGCGCCAGCAGCCGGGAGGGAGGCACGAGTGGCTACACCTTC.

This clonotype was counted at least ten times. The chain links TRBV28 to TRBJ2-1; 8 bases line up with TRBD2. The CDR3 contains 16 residues. V shed 4 bases and J 2 bases; nucleotides not matched to a gene: 7. CDR1 is MDHEN and CDR2 is SYDVKM in the germline V gene. The CDR3 region has the DNA TGTGCCAGCAGTTCCGGGGCGGGAGGCCCCTACAATGAGCAGTTCTTC. This gives the protein CASSSGAGGPYNEQFF. Looking up the rest from reference TRBV28 and TRBJ2-1 gives the full variable domain: DVKVTQSSRYLVKRTGEKVFLECVQDMDHENMFWYRQDPGLGLRLIYFSYDVKMKEKGDIPEGYSVSREKKERFSLILESASTNQTSMYLCASSSGAGGPYNEQFFGPGTRLTVL.

This clonotype was observed at least ten times. This chain joins TRBV5-1 and TRBJ1-1; D gene unclear. Germline V CDR1 and CDR2: SGHRS, YFSETQ. V gave up 4 bases and J gave up 2 bases, with 12 bases separating them. This CDR3 has 14 residues. This CDR3 reads CASSPPAGNTEAFF. The CDR3 nucleotides are TGCGCCAGCAGCCCCCCGGCAGGAAACACTGAAGCTTTCTTT. The entire variable domain, with the rest obtained from reference TRBV5-1 and TRBJ1-1, is as follows: KAGVTQTPRYLIKTRGQQVTLSCSPISGHRSVSWYQQTPGQGLQFLFEYFSETQRNKGNFPGRFSGRQFSNSRSEMNVSTLELGDSALYLCASSPPAGNTEAFFGQGTRLTVV.

This clonotype was picked up many times. The CDR3 sequence is CASRAAGTGGAGSPLHF. Here the CDR3 DNA reads TGTGCCAGCAGAGCCGCCGGGACAGGGGGCGCGGGATCACCCCTCCACTTT. The V call is TRBV12-3 or TRBV12-4, the J call TRBJ1-6; 12 positions agree with TRBD1. The CDR3 has 17 residues. J was trimmed by 10 bases and V by 6 bases; bases with no gene match: 13.

This clonotype was detected many times. The chain joins TRBV5-5 to TRBJ1-4; D is perhaps TRBD1 (6 bases). The CDR3 totals 15 residues. CDR1 SGHKS and CDR2 YYEKEE come from the germline V gene (reference sequence). V shed 0 bases and J shed 4 bases, with 10 bases lying between them. Written as DNA, the CDR3 is TGTGCCAGCAGCTTGGCGGCAGGGGTTAATGAAAAACTGTTTTTT. Its translation: CASSLAAGVNEKLFF.

This clonotype appeared many times. V usage is TRBV7-9 and J usage is TRBJ2-7, with D perhaps TRBD1 (6 bases). V was cut by 5 bases and J by 5 bases, with 16 bases left in between. CDR3 length equals 14 residues. The germline V gene encodes CDR1 SEHNR and CDR2 FQNEAQ (reference sequence). CDR3 nucleotides: TGTGCCAGCAGCCCAACCCAGGGGCGGAACGAGCAGTACTTC. It specifies CASSPTQGRNEQYF.

This clonotype has a count of ten or more. The chain couples TRBV7-2 to TRBJ1-1; D gene unclear. Trimming stripped 5 bases from V and 0 bases from J, with 4 bases between. The CDR3 has 12 residues. Germline V lookup: CDR1 SGHTA, CDR2 FQGNSA. In DNA, the CDR3 is TGTGCCAGCAGCAACCTGAACACTGAAGCTTTCTTT. It codes for CASSNLNTEAFF.

This clonotype has only a few counts. The chain couples TRBV6-5 to TRBJ2-6, with D possibly TRBD1 on 5 matching bases. The CDR3 has 13 amino acids. Germline V gives CDR1 MNHEY, CDR2 SVGAGI. Trimming took off 8 bases at V and 1 base at J, with 6 bases between the two ends. The CDR3 sequence is CASQGSGANVLTF. DNA of the CDR3: TGTGCCAGCCAGGGATCTGGGGCCAACGTCCTGACTTTC.

V usage is TRBV24-1 and J usage is TRBJ1-5, with 8 positions matching TRBD1. This CDR3 comprises 16 residues. Germline trimming cut 4 bases from V and 6 bases from J; bases unmatched to any gene: 10. Germline V gene data show CDR1 as KGHDR and CDR2 as SFDVKD. In DNA, the CDR3 is TGTGCCACCAGTGACTCGGACAGGGATGGTTCTCAGCCCCAGCATTTT. This codes for CATSDSDRDGSQPQHF.